Below, 20 T cell receptor beta chains from the same sample are listed, as sequenced in a study of graft-versus-host responses after intestinal transplantation. The protocol was immunoSEQ multiplex PCR, while the TCRdb copy is restricted to in-frame clones and leaves out a portion. The sample yields about 110,000 clones, 90% to 95% seen once. Their specific antigens are unknown. This sample comprised unstimulated CD8+ T cells sorted from spleen or lymph node cells, obtained before transplant. These receptors were collected from a human donor who was the organ donor for an intestinal transplant.

The chain combines TRBV27 with TRBJ2-7; the D gene could be TRBD1 or TRBD2 (6 bases each). This CDR3 region has 15 residues. V was cut by 0 bases and J by 6 bases, with 15 bases left in between. The V gene's germline CDR1 is MNHEY and CDR2 SMNVEV (reference sequence). The CDR3 region is CASSLSGGVSPEQYF. In DNA, the CDR3 is TGTGCCAGCAGTTTATCGGGGGGCGTAAGCCCCGAGCAGTACTTC.

Here the CDR3 reads CASSPDSGRSYEQYF. In DNA, the CDR3 is TGTGCCAGCTCACCGGACAGCGGAAGGTCTTACGAGCAGTACTTC. The chain uses TRBV18 and TRBJ2-7; TRBD1 is a possible D gene (6 bases). Per germline, CDR1 KGHSH and CDR2 LQKENI. Trimming cost V 3 bases and J 4 bases, with 16 bases left between them. The CDR3 runs 15 residues.

The genes are TRBV7-9 and TRBJ2-6, with D unresolved. Germline CDR1 is SEHNR and CDR2 is FQNEAQ (reference sequence). The ends were cut back, 0 bases at V and 0 bases at J, with 6 bases in the middle. The CDR3 sequence is 16 residues long. This CDR3 is CASSLALGSGANVLTF. The CDR3 DNA follows: TGTGCCAGCAGCTTAGCGCTGGGCTCTGGGGCCAACGTCCTGACTTTC.

The DNA for the CDR3 is TGTGCCAGCAGTCCGGGACAGGGGTACTACGAGCAGTACTTC. Translated: CASSPGQGYYEQYF. The rearrangement links TRBV6-5 to TRBJ2-7, with 10 nucleotides matching TRBD1. V lost 5 bases, J lost 3 bases, and 4 bases stayed unmatched. This CDR3 spans 14 amino acids. Germline V gene data show CDR1 as MNHEY and CDR2 as SVGAGI.

The genes are TRBV4-3 and TRBJ1-4; D gene uncertain. Per the germline V gene, CDR1 is LGHNA and CDR2 is YSLEER. V lost 1 base to trimming and J lost 5 bases, with 14 bases between them. The CDR3 is 16 amino acids. Here the CDR3 DNA reads TGCGCCAGCAGCCAAGTAGGGAGACCGCTAAATGAAAAACTGTTTTTT. This encodes CASSQVGRPLNEKLFF.

The gene calls are TRBV27 and TRBJ2-7, with D perhaps matching TRBD1 (6 bases). The V gene lost 5 bases and the J gene lost 2 bases, with 13 bases spanning the gap. The CDR3 is 14 residues long. Germline loops: CDR1 MNHEY, CDR2 SMNVEV (reference sequence). The CDR3 here is CASSRQDRAYEQYF. The CDR3, as DNA: TGTGCCAGCAGTCGCCAGGACAGAGCCTACGAGCAGTACTTC.

The chain is built from TRBV9 and TRBJ2-7; 7 bases align to TRBD2. Trimming at V came to 0 bases and at J to 7 bases, leaving 10 bases not matched to a gene. The V gene's germline CDR1 is SGDLS and CDR2 YYNGEE. This CDR3 is built from 15 residues. CDR3 sequence reads: CASSVEGGSLDEQYF. CDR3 nucleotide sequence: TGTGCCAGCAGCGTAGAAGGCGGGAGTCTAGATGAGCAGTACTTC. The full variable domain, its missing parts supplied by reference TRBV9 and TRBJ2-7, is DSGVTQTPKHLITATGQRVTLRCSPRSGDLSVYWYQQSLDQGLQFLIQYYNGEERAKGNILERFSAQQFPDLHSELNLSSLELGDSALYFCASSVEGGSLDEQYFGPGTRLTVT.

This clone showed up just once. Other DNA sequences in this specimen translate into the identical CDR3. This chain connects TRBV6-1 to TRBJ2-2; tentatively, D is TRBD1 or TRBD2 (5 bases each). CDR3 length: 14 residues. The V end lost 3 bases, the J end lost 8 bases, and 13 bases lay between the germline ends. Germline values: CDR1 MNHNS, CDR2 SASEGT. The CDR3 DNA follows: TGTGCCAGCAGTGACGGGACGGGGCTTGGGGAGCTGTTTTTT. It encodes CASSDGTGLGELFF.

The gene calls are TRBV7-9 and TRBJ1-4, with TRBD1 identical over 10 bases. This CDR3 region has 14 residues. J was trimmed by 6 bases and V by 6 bases; bases with no gene match: 4. In germline, CDR1 is SEHNR, CDR2 FQNEAQ (reference sequence). This CDR3 reads CASRPGTGDEKLFF. The CDR3 region has the DNA TGTGCCAGCAGGCCCGGGACAGGGGATGAAAAACTGTTTTTT.

As DNA, the CDR3 is TGCAGCGTTGATAGCGGGACTGACGAGCAGTACTTC. This sequence encodes CSVDSGTDEQYF. The J gene is TRBJ2-7, the V gene TRBV29-1, with 8 bases aligning to TRBD2. The CDR3 loop spans 12 amino acids. CDR1 SQVTM and CDR2 ANQGSEA come from the germline V gene. The J segment lost 5 bases and the V segment lost 3 bases, leaving 3 bases of the junction unmatched.

V and J are TRBV5-1 and TRBJ2-1, with D uncertain. This CDR3 has 12 amino acids. The V and J ends lost 5 bases and 8 bases respectively, with 11 bases between them. Germline lookup yields CDR1 SGHRS and CDR2 YFSETQ. CDR3 in amino acids: CASSLNDDEQFF. DNA of the CDR3: TGCGCCAGCAGTTTAAATGACGATGAGCAGTTCTTC.

The chain employs TRBV7-9 and TRBJ2-7, with TRBD1 matching 7 bases. Trimming at V came to 4 bases and at J to 2 bases, leaving 20 bases not matched to a gene. The CDR3 covers 19 residues. Looked up from germline, CDR1 is SEHNR and CDR2 is FQNEAQ (reference sequence). CDR3: CASSSQIRQGPNPTYEQYF. CDR3 coding DNA: TGTGCCAGCAGCTCCCAAATACGACAGGGCCCCAATCCGACCTACGAGCAGTACTTC.

This clone was detected only once. The J gene is TRBJ2-3, the V gene TRBV10-2; 10 bases align to TRBD2. The CDR3 length is 17 residues. The germline CDR1 and CDR2 sequences are WSHSY and SAAADI. V lost 3 bases and J lost 5; bases outside the gene matches: 11. The CDR3 nucleotides are TGCGCCAGCAGTGACTACCTGAGCGGGAGGGATCTAGATACGCAGTATTTT. Its protein is CASSDYLSGRDLDTQYF.

J is TRBJ2-5 and V is TRBV19; D might be TRBD1 or TRBD2, each matching 5 bases. V lost 3 bases and J lost 5, with 16 bases in between. CDR3 size: 15 residues. Germline V gene lookup returns CDR1 LNHDA and CDR2 SQIVND (reference sequence). The CDR3 region is CASSIGAPPRETQYF. The CDR3, as DNA: TGTGCCAGTAGTATCGGGGCACCCCCCAGGGAGACCCAGTACTTC. The full variable domain, rest sourced from reference TRBV19 and TRBJ2-5, is DGGITQSPKYLFRKEGQNVTLSCEQNLNHDAMYWYRQDPGQGLRLIYYSQIVNDFQKGDIAEGYSVSREKKESFPLTVTSAQKNPTAFYLCASSIGAPPRETQYFGPGTRLLVL.

The chain employs TRBV4-1 and TRBJ1-5; D not resolved. V lost 0 bases and J 4 bases, leaving 4 bases between the germline ends. Germline V gives CDR1 MGHRA, CDR2 YSYEKL. The CDR3 is made up of 13 amino acids. The CDR3 region is CASSQDGNQPQHF. The CDR3 coding sequence is TGCGCCAGCAGCCAAGACGGGAATCAGCCCCAGCATTTT.

J is TRBJ2-3 and V is TRBV9, with 7 bases that match TRBD2. Losses at the gene ends were 6 bases for V and 1 base for J; bases not matched to a gene: 8. The CDR3 length is 15 residues. Germline V gene lookup returns CDR1 SGDLS and CDR2 YYNGEE. DNA for the CDR3: TGTGCCAGCACCCTAAGCGGGGAGGGCACAGATACGCAGTATTTT. Protein product: CASTLSGEGTDTQYF. Looking up the rest from reference TRBV9 and TRBJ2-3 gives the full variable domain: DSGVTQTPKHLITATGQRVTLRCSPRSGDLSVYWYQQSLDQGLQFLIQYYNGEERAKGNILERFSAQQFPDLHSELNLSSLELGDSALYFCASTLSGEGTDTQYFGPGTRLTVL.

The chain has TRBV5-4 and TRBJ2-1; 8 nucleotides line up with TRBD1. With 4 bases clipped from V and 8 bases from J, the junction kept 11 bases outside the gene matches. The CDR3 contains 15 residues. CDR1 and CDR2 (germline): SGHNT, YYREEE (reference sequence). In DNA, the CDR3 is TGTGCCAGCAGCCCAGGGGGCATGGAGTCCCATGAGCAGTTCTTC. It encodes CASSPGGMESHEQFF.

This chain uses TRBV7-2 with TRBJ2-7, with D unresolved. Germline V gene data show CDR1 as SGHTA and CDR2 as FQGNSA. This CDR3 is 13 amino acids long. V dropped 6 bases and J dropped 4 bases, with 13 bases sitting between them. CDR3 sequence reads: CASSSSDAYEQYF. CDR3 DNA: TGTGCCAGCAGTTCATCGGACGCGTACGAGCAGTACTTC.

CDR3 protein: CASSLAGQGTDTQYF. CDR3 DNA: TGCGCCAGCAGCTTGGCGGGGCAGGGAACAGATACGCAGTATTTT. The genes are TRBV5-1 and TRBJ2-3; D may correspond to TRBD1 or TRBD2 (5 bases each). Trimming took off 0 bases at V and 3 bases at J, with 11 bases between the two ends. The CDR3 length is 15 residues. Germline values: CDR1 SGHRS, CDR2 YFSETQ.

The chain couples TRBV9 to TRBJ2-1; D possibly corresponds to TRBD1 (5 bases). The V and J ends lost 1 base and 0 bases respectively, with 8 bases between them. The CDR3 totals 15 residues. Germline-derived CDR1 and CDR2 are SGDLS and YYNGEE. In DNA form, the CDR3 reads TGTGCCAGCAGCGTAAAAGACAGCTCCTACAATGAGCAGTTCTTC. This encodes CASSVKDSSYNEQFF.